This entry lists 4 T cell receptor beta chains sequenced from one sample in a study of OX40 agonist ivuxolimab in advanced cancers. Here immunoSEQ multiplex PCR was the method, and the copy in TCRdb shows in-frame clones only, minus some. This table holds approximately 91,000 clones, around 87% found once. The sequences come from CD4+ or CD8+ T cells sorted from blood, collected in a trial of the OX40 agonist ivuxolimab. The source of these receptors is an adult with an advanced solid tumor such as melanoma, head and neck, liver or kidney cancer.

The genes are TRBV28 and TRBJ1-2, with D maybe TRBD1 (6 bases). Per germline, CDR1 MDHEN and CDR2 SYDVKM. V lost 8 bases to trimming and J lost 8 bases, with 18 bases between them. This CDR3 contains 13 residues. The CDR3 is CASRTTGSRGYTF. The CDR3 DNA sequence: TGTGCCAGCCGTACTACAGGGTCGCGCGGCTACACCTTC.

The chain carries TRBV29-1 and TRBJ2-1; the D is unclear. The germline CDR1 and CDR2 sequences are SQVTM and ANQGSEA. CDR3 length: 11 amino acids. This CDR3 is CTIHSANEQFF. The CDR3, as DNA: TGCACCATACACTCCGCGAATGAGCAGTTCTTC.

The V and J genes are TRBV19 and TRBJ1-4, with a possible D match to TRBD1 (5 bases). Germline CDR1 reads LNHDA; CDR2 reads SQIVND (reference sequence). CDR3 length: 16 amino acids. Trimming pared 3 bases from V and 8 bases from J, leaving 19 bases between. CDR3 bases: TGTGCCAGTAGTATGGGGCAGGCCCCTACGGGGGAAAAACTGTTTTTT. Translation: CASSMGQAPTGEKLFF.

The chain employs TRBV6-5 and TRBJ2-7, with D unresolved. CDR3 length equals 13 residues. In germline, CDR1 is MNHEY, CDR2 SVGAGI. Trimming took off 5 bases at V and 2 bases at J, with 10 bases between the two ends. The CDR3 loop reads CASSRDRTYEQYV. As DNA, the CDR3 is TGTGCCAGCAGTCGCGACCGTACCTACGAGCAGTACGTC.